This T cell receptor (beta chain) was sequenced in a study of early stage breast cancer tumors. Study information: Each sample averaged approximately 10-fold read coverage. Study-wide points: Commonly generated sequences made up most enriched TCRB sequences shared between patients. Tumors had about 2.4-fold higher T cell density and higher clonality than adjacent normal breast tissue.

Generated by immunoSEQ multiplex PCR, the TCRdb table keeps only in-frame clones and is missing some. Of 25,000 to 35,000 clones in the sample, 50% to 75% were seen once. V gave up 5 bases and J gave up 6 bases, with 23 bases separating them. This CDR3 has 17 amino acids. The germline V gene encodes CDR1 SGHAT and CDR2 FQNNGV. Tumor samples used roughly 19-55 mg of diced tissue. Details on this clone: Its antigen is still unknown.

The V gene is TRBV11-2, the J gene TRBJ2-1; maybe TRBD2 (5 bases). This clonotype originated in a person in their fifties or sixties with breast cancer. The sample was breast tumor tissue. The CDR3 reads CASSGLPRLSFRNEQFF. The CDR3 DNA sequence: TGTGCCAGCAGCGGACTCCCTCGGCTCTCTTTTCGCAATGAGCAGTTCTTC.